The T cell receptor beta chain under discussion was sequenced for a study of shared clonotypes between healthy human individuals. Study at large: Each donor had three CD4 naive, three CD4 memory, two CD8 naive and one CD8 memory plate. Overall study findings and caveats: Naive subsets usually exceeded memory subsets in estimated richness.

Naive CD8 cells, CD45RO-negative and positively selected for CCR7, excluded terminally differentiated effector memory CD45RA+ cells. All participating donors were Caucasian adults from Nashville, Tennessee. Remarks on this clone: Its antigen is unknown. This CDR3 is also generated by other DNA sequences in the sample.

Sequencing was performed with immunoSEQ multiplex PCR; in TCRdb, only in-frame clones are kept and a portion is missing. The top ten hold 0.11% of the sample, which has around 610,000 clones, about 96% seen once. Sequencing used naive CD8+ T cells sorted from blood. The clonotype was recovered from a woman in her twenties or thirties in good health.

The CDR3 region is CASSLSGQETQYF. In nucleotides, the CDR3 is TGTGCCAGCAGCTTGTCAGGGCAGGAGACCCAGTACTTC. The gene calls are TRBV5-6 and TRBJ2-5; possible D gene TRBD1, 5 bases. Per germline, CDR1 SGHDT and CDR2 YYEEEE. Between the trimmed V and J ends, which lost 1 base and 5 bases, there was a span of 9 bases. The CDR3 has 13 amino acids.